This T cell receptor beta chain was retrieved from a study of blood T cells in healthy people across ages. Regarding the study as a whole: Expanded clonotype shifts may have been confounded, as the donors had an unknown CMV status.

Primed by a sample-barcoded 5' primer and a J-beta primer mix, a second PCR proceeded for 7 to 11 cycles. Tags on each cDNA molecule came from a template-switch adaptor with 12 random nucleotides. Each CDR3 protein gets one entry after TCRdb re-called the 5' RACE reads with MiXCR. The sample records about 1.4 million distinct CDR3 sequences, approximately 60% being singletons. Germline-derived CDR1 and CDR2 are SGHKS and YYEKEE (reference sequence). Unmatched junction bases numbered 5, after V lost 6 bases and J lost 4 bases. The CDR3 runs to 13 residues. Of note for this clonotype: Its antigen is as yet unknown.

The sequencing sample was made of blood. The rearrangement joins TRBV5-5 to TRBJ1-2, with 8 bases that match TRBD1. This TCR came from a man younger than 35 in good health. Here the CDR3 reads CASIKTGAYGYTF. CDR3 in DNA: TGTGCCAGCATCAAGACAGGGGCCTATGGCTACACCTTC.